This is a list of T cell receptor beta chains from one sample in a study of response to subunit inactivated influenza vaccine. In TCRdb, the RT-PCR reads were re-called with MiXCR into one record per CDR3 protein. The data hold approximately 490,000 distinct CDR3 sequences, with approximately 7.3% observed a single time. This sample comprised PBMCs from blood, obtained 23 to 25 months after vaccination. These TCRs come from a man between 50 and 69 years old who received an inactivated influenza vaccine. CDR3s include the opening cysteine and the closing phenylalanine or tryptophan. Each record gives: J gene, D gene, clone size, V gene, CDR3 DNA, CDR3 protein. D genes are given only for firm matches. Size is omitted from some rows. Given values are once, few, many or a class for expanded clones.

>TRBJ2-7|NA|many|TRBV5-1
TGCGCCAGCAGCCCAAGGCCCCGGGGGTCTGTCAACGAGCAGTACTTC
CASSPRPRGSVNEQYF
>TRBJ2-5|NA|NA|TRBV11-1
TGTGCCAGCAGCCCCAGGGCCTTCCAAGAGACCCAGTACTTC
CASSPRAFQETQYF
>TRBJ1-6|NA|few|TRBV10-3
TGTGCCATCAGTGAGTTGGGCGGGGGCCCGAATAATTCACCCCTCCACTTT
CAISELGGGPNNSPLHF
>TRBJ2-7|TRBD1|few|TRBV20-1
TGCAGTGCTCAAGCCTTGGACAGGATCTACGAGCAGTACTTC
CSAQALDRIYEQYF
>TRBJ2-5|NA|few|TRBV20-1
TGCAGTGCTAGAGGCCCGCAGGGTGAGACCCAGTACTTC
CSARGPQGETQYF
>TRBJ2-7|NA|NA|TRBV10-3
TGTGCCATCAGCGCCACAGTTGCCGAGCAGTACTTC
CAISATVAEQYF
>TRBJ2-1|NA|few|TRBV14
TGTGCCAGCAGCCCCCTGGGAGATGAGCAGTTCTTC
CASSPLGDEQFF
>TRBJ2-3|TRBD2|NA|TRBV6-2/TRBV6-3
TGTGCCAGCAGTTACCCACCGGATCGAGCGGGGTTCCCGAGCACAGATACGCAGTATTTT
CASSYPPDRAGFPSTDTQYF
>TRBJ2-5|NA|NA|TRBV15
TGTGCCACCAGTCGGGGAATCGAAGAGACCCAGTACTTC
CATSRGIEETQYF
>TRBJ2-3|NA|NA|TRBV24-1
TGTGCCACCAGTGCTGCAGGGCGCACAGATACGCAGTATTTT
CATSAAGRTDTQYF
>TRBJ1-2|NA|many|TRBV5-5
TGTGCCAGCAGCTTGGCTCAGCAAAGTCCTTTTGGCTACACCTTC
CASSLAQQSPFGYTF
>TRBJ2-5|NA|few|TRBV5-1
TGCGCCAGCAGCTTGGTCGGGGTCAGGGAGACCCAGTACTTC
CASSLVGVRETQYF
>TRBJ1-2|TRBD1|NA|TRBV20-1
TGCAGTGCTACGGGGACAGCAGCTAACTATGGCTACACCTTC
CSATGTAANYGYTF
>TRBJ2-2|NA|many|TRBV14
TGTGCCAGCAGCAAGGGACCCGGGGAGCTGTTTTTT
CASSKGPGELFF
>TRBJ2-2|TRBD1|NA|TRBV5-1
TGCGCCAGCAGCCAACAGCCAACCGGACAGGGGCAGGCCGGGGAGCTGTTTTTT
CASSQQPTGQGQAGELFF
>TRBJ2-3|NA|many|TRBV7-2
TGTGCCAGCAGCTTGGGCCGATCCTTAGATACGCAGTATTTT
CASSLGRSLDTQYF
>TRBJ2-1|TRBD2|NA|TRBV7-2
TGTGCCAGCAGCTTACTGGCTAGCGGCATCTACAATGAGCAGTTCTTC
CASSLLASGIYNEQFF
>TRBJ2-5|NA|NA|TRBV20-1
TGCAGTGCACAGACCGAACGGGGGACCCAGTACTTC
CSAQTERGTQYF
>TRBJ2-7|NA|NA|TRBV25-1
TGTGCCAGCAGCGCTCGGGGCAGGGGTTACGAGCAGTACTTC
CASSARGRGYEQYF
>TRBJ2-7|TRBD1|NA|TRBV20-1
TGCAGTGCGACCTCGGGACAGGGCTACGAGCAGTACTTC
CSATSGQGYEQYF
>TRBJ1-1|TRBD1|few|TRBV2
TGTGCCAGCAGACTCCGAGGACAGGGGACTGAAGCTTTCTTT
CASRLRGQGTEAFF
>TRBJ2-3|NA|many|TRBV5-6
TGTGCCAGCAGCTCGAAAGATACGCAGTATTTT
CASSSKDTQYF
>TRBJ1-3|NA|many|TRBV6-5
TGTGCCAGCAGTTACGACACGGGGGGAAACACCATATATTTT
CASSYDTGGNTIYF
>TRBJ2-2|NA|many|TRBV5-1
TGCGCCAGCTCTGAGGGGGGACCCGGGGAGCTGTTTTTT
CASSEGGPGELFF
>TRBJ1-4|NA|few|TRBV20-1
TGCAGTGCGACCCAGAGGAGTAATGAAAAACTGTTTTTT
CSATQRSNEKLFF
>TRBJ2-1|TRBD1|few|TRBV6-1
TGTGCCAGCAGCCATTCGGACAGGGGCTCCTACAATGAGCAGTTCTTC
CASSHSDRGSYNEQFF
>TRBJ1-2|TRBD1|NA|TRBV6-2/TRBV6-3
TGTGACAGCCGCGTCACCGGACAGGCCCACTATGGCTACACCTTC
CDSRVTGQAHYGYTF
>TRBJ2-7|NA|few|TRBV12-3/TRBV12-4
TGTGCCAGCACCAGAGGGGTAGGCGAGCAGTACTTC
CASTRGVGEQYF
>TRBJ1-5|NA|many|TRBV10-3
TGTGCCTCGAAAAGGGCAATCAATCAGCCCCAGCATTTT
CASKRAINQPQHF
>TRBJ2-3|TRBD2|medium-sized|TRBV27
TGTGCCAGCAGTTTAGGGACTAGCGGGAGAGCAGATACGCAGTATTTT
CASSLGTSGRADTQYF
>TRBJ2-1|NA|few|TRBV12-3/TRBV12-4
TGTGCCAGCAGTCCAAAAAAAAATGAGCAGTTCTTC
CASSPKKNEQFF
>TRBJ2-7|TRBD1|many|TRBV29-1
TGCAGCGTTGAGTCCGACAGGGAAACCTCCTACGAGCAGTACTTC
CSVESDRETSYEQYF
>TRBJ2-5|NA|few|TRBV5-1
TGCGCCAGCAGCTTTCGGGGCGGGAACGAAGAGACCCAGTACTTC
CASSFRGGNEETQYF
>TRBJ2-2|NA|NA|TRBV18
TGTGCCAGCTCACCACAGGACAGAAGCACCGGGGAGCTGTTTTTT
CASSPQDRSTGELFF
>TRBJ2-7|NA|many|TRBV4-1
TGCGCCAGCAGCAAACAGGGCCACGAGCAGTACTTC
CASSKQGHEQYF
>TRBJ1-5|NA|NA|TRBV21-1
TGTGCCAGTTCTTATCAGCCCCAGCATTTT
CASSYQPQHF
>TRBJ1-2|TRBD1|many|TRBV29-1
TGCAGCGTTGCGGACAGGGGGCAAGTGATCGGCTACACCTTC
CSVADRGQVIGYTF
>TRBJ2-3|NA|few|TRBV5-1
TGCGCCAGCAGCCGCCTAGAAGCTGTGACAGATACGCAGTATTTT
CASSRLEAVTDTQYF
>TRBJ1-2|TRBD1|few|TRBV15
TGTGCCACCAGCAGAGATACCGGGACAGAGGCTTTCGTTAATGGCTACACCTTC
CATSRDTGTEAFVNGYTF
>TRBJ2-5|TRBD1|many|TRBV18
TGTGCCAGCTCACCATTCACAGGGGGCCTTCAAGAGACCCAGTACTTC
CASSPFTGGLQETQYF
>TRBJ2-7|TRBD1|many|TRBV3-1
TGTGCCAGCAGCCCCGGACAGGGGATATCCTACGAGCAGTACTTC
CASSPGQGISYEQYF
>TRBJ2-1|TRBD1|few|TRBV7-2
TGTGCCAGCAGACCCAATACGGGGGACAGGTACAATGAGCAGTTCTTC
CASRPNTGDRYNEQFF
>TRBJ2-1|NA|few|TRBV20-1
TGCAGTGCTCCCTTGGTCGGGCGAATAAGCAATGAGCAGTTCTTC
CSAPLVGRISNEQFF
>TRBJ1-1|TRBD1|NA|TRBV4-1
TGCGCCAGCAGCCAGACGGGACAGGAAGCTTTCTTT
CASSQTGQEAFF
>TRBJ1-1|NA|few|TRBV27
TGTGCCAGCAGTTTTATGACAGGAACTGAAGCTTTCTTT
CASSFMTGTEAFF
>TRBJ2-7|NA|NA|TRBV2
TGTGCCAGCAGTGACACAGGGCCCGGCGAGCAGTACTTC
CASSDTGPGEQYF
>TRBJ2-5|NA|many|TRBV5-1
TGCGCCAGCAGTAGAGATGTGCGGGAGACCCAGTACTTC
CASSRDVRETQYF
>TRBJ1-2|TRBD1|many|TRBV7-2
TGTGCCAGCAGCTTATTAGCTTGGGCAGGGGGCGATGGCTACACCTTC
CASSLLAWAGGDGYTF
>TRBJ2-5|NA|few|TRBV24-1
TGTGCCACCAGTGAGCCGGGACGGCAAGAGACCCAGTACTTC
CATSEPGRQETQYF
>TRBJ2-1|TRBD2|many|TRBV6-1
TGTGCCAGCAGTGAAGGCGGGGGGCAGTTCTTC
CASSEGGGQFF